This is a list of T cell receptor beta chains from one sample in a study of OX40 agonist ivuxolimab in advanced cancers. Assay used: immunoSEQ multiplex PCR; TCRdb lists only in-frame clones, some missing. The profile shows tens of thousands of clones, approximately 91% of them singletons. Sequencing used CD4+ or CD8+ T cells sorted from blood, obtained in a trial of the OX40 agonist ivuxolimab. The receptors here all came from an adult with an advanced solid tumor such as melanoma, head and neck, liver or kidney cancer. The CDR3 runs from the conserved cysteine through the conserved F or W.

v_gene,j_gene,len,CDR3aa
TRBV19,TRBJ2-5,16,CASSIVIAGGWETQYF
TRBV28,TRBJ2-7,14,CASSLESGPYEQYF
TRBV29-1,TRBJ2-7,12,CSVEDLSYEQYF
TRBV4-1,TRBJ2-1,14,CASRGLDLGNEQFF
TRBV15,TRBJ2-5,13,CATSSASGETQYF
TRBV30,TRBJ1-5,11,CAWGFMEAQHF
TRBV14,TRBJ2-1,12,CASSQAWDEQFF
TRBV4-2,TRBJ2-1,15,CASSQLAEPYNEQFF
TRBV4-1,TRBJ1-1,13,CASSQDRGVEAFF
TRBV5-1,TRBJ2-3,14,CASSLGDTTDTQYF
TRBV19,TRBJ1-1,14,CASSPQDPNTEAFF
TRBV7-9,TRBJ2-1,14,CASSVVQGGSEQFF
TRBV11-2,TRBJ2-3,17,CASSLDPPAGGPNTQYF
TRBV4-3,TRBJ1-3,16,CASSQGGTVSGNTIYF
TRBV7-6,TRBJ2-3,18,CASNNPEGSGTSTDTQYF
TRBV5-6,TRBJ2-7,13,CASSFRRTYEQYF
TRBV6-5,TRBJ2-2,15,CASSYLAPNTGELFF
TRBV20-1,TRBJ2-7,11,CSALTSHEQYF
TRBV19,TRBJ2-7,14,CASRGAGTFGEQYF
TRBV7-9,TRBJ2-7,12,CASSSSLGEQYF
TRBV5-6,TRBJ2-6,16,CASSSEGLAGANVLTF
TRBV28,TRBJ2-5,15,CASSFPRGNQETQYF
TRBV5-8,TRBJ2-5,12,CASSSQGETQYF